This T cell receptor (beta chain) was sequenced in a study of molecular identifiers for immune sequencing clone quantification. Looking at the study overall: Five aliquots were made in replicates from the RNA of about 20,000 or 100,000 naive CD8 cells, and four were sequenced. Study results and limitations: Clonotypes surpassing 20 RNA copies contained over 97% of effector molecules, versus under 1% in naive cells.

Naive CD8 T cells were picked out by sorting for CD8+CD4-CCR7+CD45RA+. This clonotype was recorded at least ten times. No antigen is known for it. The authors built bulk TCR libraries by previously described methods with listed TCR primers. TCRdb redid the calling of the PCR reads with MiXCR, one entry per CDR3 protein. The sample has just under 650,000 distinct CDR3 sequences; just under 20% are singletons. V dropped 6 bases and J dropped 2 bases, with 19 bases sitting between them. CDR3 length: 15 amino acids. Germline V gene lookup returns CDR1 SQVTM and CDR2 ANQGSEA. This sequence was found in a human donor in good health. Some libraries in this study had Jurkat cell RNA spiked in. The material sequenced was naive CD8+ T cells from blood, with Jurkat cell RNA spiked in. Subset described: FACS-sorted CD8+CD4-CCR7+CD45RA+ naive T cells. The chain carries TRBV29-1 and TRBJ2-5; D uncertain. As DNA, the CDR3 is TGCAGCGTCCACAGCCTCAGGACGGCACAAGAGACCCAGTACTTC. Protein product: CSVHSLRTAQETQYF.